Below are 10 T cell receptor beta chains sequenced from a single sample in a study of T-cell memory formation after mild COVID-19. TCRdb analysed the 5' RACE reads with MiXCR anew, one entry per CDR3 protein. The sample comprises about 400,000 distinct CDR3 sequences, 23% of which are singletons, and around 13% rests with the top ten. Sequenced sample: PBMCs or a T cell subset sorted from them (not recorded which). These TCRs come from an adult woman who had mild COVID-19 (a few samples of this study predate the infection). Cell type and time point are not known.

The rearrangement links TRBV3-1 to TRBJ2-7; D is undetermined. The CDR3 loop spans 14 amino acids. Germline loops: CDR1 LGHDT, CDR2 YNNKEL (reference sequence). Trimming removed 1 base from V and 4 bases from J, with 11 bases in between. This CDR3 reads CASSQVVSFYEQYF. CDR3 in DNA: TGTGCCAGCAGCCAAGTCGTCAGTTTTTACGAGCAGTACTTC.

For the CDR3, the DNA is TGTGCCAGCTCTCCGTATGATCAGCCCCAGCATTTT. Translated, it gives CASSPYDQPQHF. This sequence joins TRBV7-2 and TRBJ1-5, with no clear D. The CDR3 contains 12 residues. Trimming stripped 8 bases from V and 5 bases from J, with 10 bases between. In germline, CDR1 is SGHTA, CDR2 FQGNSA. Full variable domain (missing parts from reference TRBV7-2 and TRBJ1-5): GAGVSQSPSNKVTEKGKDVELRCDPISGHTALYWYRQSLGQGLEFLIYFQGNSAPDKSGLPSDRFSAERTGGSVSTLTIQRTQQEDSAVYLCASSPYDQPQHFGDGTRLSIL.

Ten or more counts support this clonotype. This chain joins TRBV5-1 and TRBJ2-1; 7 bases are a match to TRBD2. In germline, CDR1 is SGHRS, CDR2 YFSETQ. Trimming took 6 bases from V and 4 from J; bases not matched to a gene: 10. The CDR3 length is 15 residues. CDR3 nucleotides: TGCGCCAGCAAAGGAGGGGAGGGGATATACAATGAGCAGTTCTTC. Translation: CASKGGEGIYNEQFF.

This clonotype was detected only a few times. The chain has TRBV18 and TRBJ2-5; 11 bases are shared with TRBD1. The ends lost 3 bases at V and 3 bases at J; junction bases unmatched: 9. The germline CDR1 and CDR2 sequences are KGHSH and LQKENI. This CDR3 comprises 17 residues. The CDR3 sequence is CASSPLWGQGDKETQYF. Written as DNA, the CDR3 is TGTGCCAGCTCACCGCTCTGGGGACAGGGGGATAAAGAGACCCAGTACTTC.

This clonotype came up a few times. The rearrangement uses TRBV7-2 and TRBJ1-3; 9 bases map to TRBD1. This CDR3 comprises 16 residues. V lost 0 bases and J lost 1; bases outside the gene matches: 1. From germline, CDR1 is SGHTA and CDR2 FQGNSA. CDR3 amino acids: CASSLATGGSGNTIYF. The CDR3 DNA sequence: TGTGCCAGCAGCTTAGCGACAGGGGGTTCTGGAAACACCATATATTTT.

This clonotype showed up just a few times. J is TRBJ2-1 and V is TRBV24-1, with 7 positions matching TRBD1. This CDR3 spans 16 amino acids. Per germline, CDR1 KGHDR and CDR2 SFDVKD. V lost 3 bases and J lost 3; bases outside the gene matches: 7. The CDR3 region is CATSDNRDSVYNEQFF. The CDR3 DNA reads TGTGCCACCAGTGATAACCGGGACAGCGTCTACAATGAGCAGTTCTTC.

This clonotype appeared a few times. The chain links TRBV9 to TRBJ2-3; D not resolved. The germline V gene encodes CDR1 SGDLS and CDR2 YYNGEE. The V gene lost 7 bases and the J gene lost 4 bases, with 7 bases spanning the gap. The CDR3 length is 11 residues. The CDR3 DNA is TGTGCCAGCGTAAGCGCAGATACGCAGTATTTT. Amino acids: CASVSADTQYF.

V gene TRBV30 combines with J gene TRBJ1-4; no clear D gene. The V gene lost 3 bases and the J gene lost 5 bases, with 4 bases spanning the gap. CDR1 is GTSNPN and CDR2 is SVGIG in the germline V gene (reference sequence). This CDR3 spans 11 amino acids. DNA of the CDR3: TGTGCCTGGAGATTAAATGAAAAACTGTTTTTT. Translated: CAWRLNEKLFF.

The chain is built from TRBV6-2 or TRBV6-3 and TRBJ1-1, with D perhaps TRBD1 (5 bases). Trimming removed 2 bases at V and 0 bases at J, with 10 bases between. The CDR3 is made up of 15 amino acids. Germline V gives CDR1 MNHEY, CDR2 SVGEGT. CDR3 in DNA: TGTGCCAGCAGTTACGGGCAGGACATGAACACTGAAGCTTTCTTT. Its translation: CASSYGQDMNTEAFF.

The chain combines TRBV12-3 or TRBV12-4 with TRBJ2-3, with a tentative D call TRBD1 (6 bases). With 4 bases removed from V and 2 bases from J, the gap between germline ends came to 13 bases. The CDR3 length is 15 residues. CDR3 amino acids: CASSSYREYTDTQYF. CDR3 DNA: TGTGCCAGCAGTTCGTACAGGGAATACACAGATACGCAGTATTTT.